This T cell receptor (beta chain) was identified in a study of T-cell memory formation after mild COVID-19. General study results and limits: Researchers could not confirm that second-wave clones peaking on day 37 targeted SARS-CoV-2. Contracting clones from day 15 to 85 showed balanced CD4/CD8; later expanders favored CD4+.

CDR1 and CDR2 from the germline V gene are SGHRS and YFSETQ. CDR3 length: 14 residues. The ends lost 7 bases at V and 1 base at J; junction bases unmatched: 1. TCRdb independently ran MiXCR on the 5' RACE reads; one entry per CDR3 protein. The sample comprises around 250,000 distinct CDR3 sequences, roughly a sixth of which are singletons, and roughly a fifth rests with the top ten. A remark on this clonotype: Its antigen is still unknown.

This sequence originates from a man between 18 and 35 years old who had mild COVID-19 (a few samples of this study predate the infection). Cell type and time point are not known. Sequenced input: PBMCs or a T cell subset sorted from them (not recorded which). This rearrangement joins TRBV5-1 to TRBJ2-5, with 13 bases matching TRBD2. The CDR3 reads CASGLAGAQETQYF. CDR3 bases: TGCGCCAGCGGACTAGCGGGGGCCCAAGAGACCCAGTACTTC. Combining the CDR3 with reference TRBV5-1 and TRBJ2-5 gives the whole variable domain KAGVTQTPRYLIKTRGQQVTLSCSPISGHRSVSWYQQTPGQGLQFLFEYFSETQRNKGNFPGRFSGRQFSNSRSEMNVSTLELGDSALYLCASGLAGAQETQYFGPGTRLLVL.